Described below is a single TCR beta chain sequence and its context. What it binds is not known. The length of the CDR3 is 12 residues. V was clipped by 6 bases and J by 5 bases, with 10 bases between them. CDR1 is SEHNR and CDR2 is FQNEAQ in the germline V gene (reference sequence). RNA transcripts gave rise to amplified TCR beta CDR3 regions. The HTBI set primed first-round TCR CDR3 RT-PCR. TCRdb re-analysed the multiplex PCR reads in MiXCR, keeping a single row per CDR3 protein. The sample records approximately 410,000 distinct CDR3 sequences, around 15% being singletons. The study left out patients who had uncontrolled infection, other autoimmune disease, pregnancy or lactation. This record comes from a study of T cells in Graves' hyperthyroidism and ophthalmopathy. Study-wide background: It was at initial diagnosis, before any treatment, that peripheral blood was collected. The study, taken as a whole, reports: Prediction of ophthalmopathy progression came a median roughly 6.7 months pre-onset.

Sequenced sample: blood. The TCR was taken from a man aged 18 to 30 with Graves' ophthalmopathy. J is TRBJ2-5 and V is TRBV7-9; D is possibly TRBD1 or TRBD2 (6 bases each). The CDR3 coding sequence is TGTGCCAGCAGGGGGGGCTCGGAGACCCAGTACTTC. This codes for CASRGGSETQYF.